This T cell receptor (beta chain) was found in a study of high-grade serous ovarian cancer treatment subgroups. Study-wide findings and caveats: Same-patient tumor repertoires overlapped at about 0.11 to 0.85; different patients barely overlapped.

The tumor samples were collected prior to definitive surgery or chemotherapy. The method was immunoSEQ multiplex PCR; TCRdb's version includes in-frame clones alone and lacks a portion of them. This sample yields about 15,000 clones, of which roughly nine tenths are seen a single time; over 5.5% belongs to the top ten. Turning to this clone: Its antigen is not identified.

Germline V gives CDR1 MNHEY, CDR2 SMNVEV (reference sequence). The CDR3 consists of 13 residues. V shed 5 bases and J shed 7 bases, with 12 bases lying between them. The clonotype comes from a human donor with high-grade serous ovarian cancer. The chain employs TRBV27 and TRBJ1-5; D not resolved. Sequencing was performed on tumor tissue. The CDR3 loop reads CASSPTQAQPQHF. In DNA form, the CDR3 reads TGTGCCAGCAGTCCTACCCAGGCGCAGCCCCAGCATTTT.